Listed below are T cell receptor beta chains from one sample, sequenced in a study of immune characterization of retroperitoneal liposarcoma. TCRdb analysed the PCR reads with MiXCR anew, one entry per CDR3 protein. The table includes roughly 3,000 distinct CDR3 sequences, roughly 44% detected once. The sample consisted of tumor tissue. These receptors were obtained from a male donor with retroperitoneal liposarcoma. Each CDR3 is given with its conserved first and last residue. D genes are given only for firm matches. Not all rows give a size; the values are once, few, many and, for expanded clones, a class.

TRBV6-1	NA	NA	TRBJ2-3	TGTGCCAGCAGTGAATCCCAGGGGTGGGAGTTCGCAGATACGCAGTATTTT	CASSESQGWEFADTQYF
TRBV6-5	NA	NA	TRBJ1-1	TGTGCCAGCAGTTCCCATACGGAGGGGAAAACTGAAGCTTTCTTT	CASSSHTEGKTEAFF
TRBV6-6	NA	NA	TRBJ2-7	TGTGCCAGCAGTTTACTCGGAGAGGGAGTCTACGAGCAGTACTTC	CASSLLGEGVYEQYF
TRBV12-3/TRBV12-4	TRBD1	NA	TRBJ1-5	TGTGCCAGCGTCCCTGTAAACAGGGACAGGTCGGGTGTTGGGCAGCCCCAGCATTTT	CASVPVNRDRSGVGQPQHF
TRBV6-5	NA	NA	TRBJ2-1	TGTGCCAGCAGTTACTCCGGGGGATCCTACAATGAGCAGTTCTTC	CASSYSGGSYNEQFF
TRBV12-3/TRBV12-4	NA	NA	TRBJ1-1	TGTGCCAGCAGTTTAAGGGGCACTGAAGCTTTCTTT	CASSLRGTEAFF
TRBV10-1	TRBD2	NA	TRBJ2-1	TGCGCCAGCAGTGAGAAGCGGGAGGTAACCAAAAACATTCAGTTCTTC	CASSEKREVTKNIQFF
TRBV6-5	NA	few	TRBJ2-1	TGTGCCAGCAGTTACCTGGTGGGAGGTCGCGATGAGCAGTTCTTC	CASSYLVGGRDEQFF
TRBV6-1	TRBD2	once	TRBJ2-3	TGTGCCAGCAGCAGACTAGCGGGCGACACAGATACGCAGTATTTT	CASSRLAGDTDTQYF
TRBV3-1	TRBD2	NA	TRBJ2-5	TGTGCCAGCAGCTCCATGGCTAGCGGGAGGAAAGAGACCCAGTACTTC	CASSSMASGRKETQYF
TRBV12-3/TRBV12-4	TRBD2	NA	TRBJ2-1	TGTGCCAGCAAGGTTGCGGGGGACTCCTACAATGAGCAGTTCTTC	CASKVAGDSYNEQFF
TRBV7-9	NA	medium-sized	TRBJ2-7	TGTGCCAGCACCCACAATGAGCAGTACTTC	CASTHNEQYF
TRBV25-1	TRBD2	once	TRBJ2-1	TGTGCCAGCAGCCCCGGGGTGGGACTAGCGGGGGGAAACAATGAGCAGTTCTTC	CASSPGVGLAGGNNEQFF
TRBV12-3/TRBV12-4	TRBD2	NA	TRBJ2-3	TGTGCCAGCAGCGGCGGACTAGCGGGAGAATCCGAAGATACGCAGTATTTT	CASSGGLAGESEDTQYF
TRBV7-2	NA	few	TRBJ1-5	TGTGCCAGCACCTTACTAGGGGCGTTTGGCAATCAGCCCCAGCATTTT	CASTLLGAFGNQPQHF
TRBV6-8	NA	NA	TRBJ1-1	TGTGCCAGCAGTTACCGCACAACAAGGGGAACTGAAGCTTTCTTT	CASSYRTTRGTEAFF
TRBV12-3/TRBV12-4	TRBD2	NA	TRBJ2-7	TGTGCCAGCAGGACTAGCGGATTGTACAATGAGCAGTACTTC	CASRTSGLYNEQYF
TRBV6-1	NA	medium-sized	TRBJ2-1	TGTGCCAGCAGCCACGAGGCGCAGTTCTTC	CASSHEAQFF
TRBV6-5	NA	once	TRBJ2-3	TGTGCCAGCAGTTCCGAGTACAGGGCCCCCCCGCAGTATTTT	CASSSEYRAPPQYF
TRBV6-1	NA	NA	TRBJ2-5	TGTGCCAGCACCGCCACCCGGGCCACCAAGACCCAGTACTTC	CASTATRATKTQYF
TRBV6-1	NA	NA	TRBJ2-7	TGTGCCAGCAGTGAGCAGGGCTATGAGCAGTACTTC	CASSEQGYEQYF
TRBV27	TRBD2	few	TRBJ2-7	TGTGCCAGCAGCCCATCTAGCGGGAGCTCCTACGAGCAGTACTTC	CASSPSSGSSYEQYF
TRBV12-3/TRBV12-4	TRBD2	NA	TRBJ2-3	TGTGCCAGCAGTACTACTAGCGGGGGGGCCACAGATACGCAGTATTTT	CASSTTSGGATDTQYF
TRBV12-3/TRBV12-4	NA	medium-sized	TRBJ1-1	TGTGCCAGCAGACCCAACCTCTCCGGGAACACTGAAGCTTTCTTT	CASRPNLSGNTEAFF
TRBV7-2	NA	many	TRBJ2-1	TGTGCCAGCAACCTGCTCAGCTCCCAAGAGACCCAGTTCTTC	CASNLLSSQETQFF
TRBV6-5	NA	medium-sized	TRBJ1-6	TGTGCCAGCAGTTACTCGGACAGCTCCTATAATTCACCCCTCCACTTT	CASSYSDSSYNSPLHF
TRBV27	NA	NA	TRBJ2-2	TGTGCCAGCAGTTCTCAGCCGGAGATATCCGGGGAGCTGTTTTTT	CASSSQPEISGELFF
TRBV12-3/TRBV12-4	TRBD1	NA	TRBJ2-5	TGTGCCAGCAGCCTGACAGGGGGGGAGACCCAGTACTTC	CASSLTGGETQYF
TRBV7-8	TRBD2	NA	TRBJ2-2	TGTGCCAGCAGCCACGGGGGGGACTCAATGACCGGGGAGCTGTTTTTT	CASSHGGDSMTGELFF